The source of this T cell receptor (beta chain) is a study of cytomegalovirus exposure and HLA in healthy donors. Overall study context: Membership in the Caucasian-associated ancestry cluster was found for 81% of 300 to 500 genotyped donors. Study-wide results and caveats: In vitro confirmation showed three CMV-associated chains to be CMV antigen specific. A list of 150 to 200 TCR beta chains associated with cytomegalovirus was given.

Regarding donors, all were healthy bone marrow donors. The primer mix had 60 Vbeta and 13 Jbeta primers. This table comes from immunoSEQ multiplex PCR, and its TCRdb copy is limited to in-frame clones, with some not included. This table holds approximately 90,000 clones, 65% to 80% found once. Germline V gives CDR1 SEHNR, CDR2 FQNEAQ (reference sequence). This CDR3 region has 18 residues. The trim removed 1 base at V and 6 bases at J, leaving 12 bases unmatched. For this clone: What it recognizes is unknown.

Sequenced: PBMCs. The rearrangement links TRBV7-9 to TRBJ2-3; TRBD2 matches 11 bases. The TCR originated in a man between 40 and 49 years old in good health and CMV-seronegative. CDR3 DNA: TGTGCCAGCAGCTTAGGACATGTAGCGGGGGGGCCAGGGGATACGCAGTATTTT. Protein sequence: CASSLGHVAGGPGDTQYF.